This T cell receptor beta chain was identified during a study of blood T cells in healthy people across ages. Points from the study as a whole: The authors considered diversity estimates from one million T cells to be underestimates. Per-million-T-cell TCR beta diversity fell roughly linearly with age.

This CDR3 region has 16 residues. The V gene end was trimmed by 3 bases and the J gene end by 0 bases; junction bases not matched to a gene: 7. Germline V CDR1 and CDR2: SQVTM, ANQGSEA. This clonotype was counted a few times. Its antigen remains unknown. Isolated per sample were at least 6 million PBMCs. The authors ran a second PCR of roughly 6 to 11 cycles using a sample-barcoded 5' primer and a J-beta primer mix. The template-switch adaptor was a 5' adaptor with 12 random nucleotides. It tagged each cDNA molecule. TCRdb re-called the 5' RACE reads with MiXCR, one entry per CDR3 protein. Here the sample spans about 1.4 million distinct CDR3 sequences, 59% being singletons.

The chain joins TRBV29-1 to TRBJ2-3; 9 bases match TRBD2. The sample was blood. The sequence derives from a man between 18 and 29 years old in good health. The CDR3 spells CSVDGASGASTDTQYF. CDR3 coding DNA: TGCAGCGTTGATGGGGCTAGCGGGGCTAGCACAGATACGCAGTATTTT.